This T cell receptor beta chain appears in the sequencing data of a study of cytomegalovirus exposure and HLA in healthy donors. This clone appeared a few times. Assay used: immunoSEQ multiplex PCR; TCRdb lists only in-frame clones, some missing. This sample has 100,000 or so clones, with 87% found just once. V lost 3 bases, J lost 7 bases, and 6 bases lay in between. This CDR3 region has 11 residues. Germline loops: CDR1 MDHEN, CDR2 SYDVKM. The chain is built from TRBV28 and TRBJ1-2; the D is unclear. The sequence came from a woman younger than 45 in good health and CMV-seronegative. The sample comprised PBMCs. CDR3 amino acids: CASSFKSGYTF. The CDR3, as DNA: TGTGCCAGCAGTTTTAAGAGTGGCTACACCTTC.